This T cell receptor beta chain was found in a study of blood T cell repertoires in COVID-19. Looking at the study overall: COVID-19 samples from acute and convalescent phases originated in the United States, Italy and Spain. Sources were T cells, B-cell-depleted T cells, or PBMCs; the material itself was cDNA or gDNA.

Germline assignment: CDR1 SGHVS and CDR2 FNYEAQ. The V gene end was trimmed by 1 base and the J gene end by 4 bases; junction bases not matched to a gene: 5. CDR3 length equals 16 residues. Authors' methods: Reference gene primer amplification gave estimated nucleated cell counts. Method: immunoSEQ multiplex PCR; TCRdb's copy keeps in-frame clones and lacks some. V, J and clone size were drawn from that table, and D and trimming were deduced from the DNA. This sample has 25,000 to 35,000 clones, with 80% to 90% found just once. This receptor was obtained from an elderly man with acute or convalescent COVID-19. Sequencing was carried out using peripheral blood. The rearrangement joins TRBV7-6 to TRBJ2-5; TRBD1 matches at 11 bases. This CDR3 is CASSLGWGTGGETQYF. CDR3 bases: TGTGCCAGCAGCTTAGGATGGGGGACAGGGGGAGAGACCCAGTACTTC.